A selection of T cell receptor beta chains follows, all from one sample in a study of control samples from healthy donors and cancer patients. Measured with immunoSEQ multiplex PCR; TCRdb has only the in-frame clones, and not every one. The table lists 95,000 to 150,000 clones, almost 95% of them singletons. What was sequenced was PBMCs. Receptors were obtained from a man older than 75 with head and neck cancer. CDR3s include the opening cysteine and the closing phenylalanine or tryptophan. A D gene is named only where the DNA matches it firmly. Size values are once, few and many counts, or a class for expanded clones, and some rows have none.

-	TRBJ2-5	-	TRBV7-8	TGTGCCAGCAGCTTCGCAATGCAGGGTCCAGAGACCCAGTACTTC	CASSFAMQGPETQYF
TRBD1	TRBJ1-1	-	TRBV5-4	TGTGCCAGCAGCTTAGGACAGGGAGAAGCTTTCTTT	CASSLGQGEAFF
-	TRBJ1-5	-	TRBV19	TGTGCCAGTAGTGGAGAGATGTCCCAGCATTTT	CASSGEMSQHF
TRBD2	TRBJ2-7	-	TRBV5-1	TGCGCCAGCAGCTTGGCCAGCAGCCACAGCGGGAGGGAGCAGTACTTC	CASSLASSHSGREQYF
-	TRBJ2-1	-	TRBV9	TGTGCCAGCAGCGTAGCTGTAGCAATAGGAGGCGATGAGCAGTTCTTC	CASSVAVAIGGDEQFF
TRBD1	TRBJ2-7	-	TRBV7-8	TGTGCCAGCAGCTCAGGACAGGGGGCCTTCTACGAGCAGTACTTC	CASSSGQGAFYEQYF
TRBD1	TRBJ1-2	-	TRBV5-1	TGCGCCAGCAGCTGGACCGGGACAGCCTATGGCTACACCTTC	CASSWTGTAYGYTF
-	TRBJ1-2	-	TRBV6-5	TGTGCCAGCACTTCGGTGGGTTATGGCTACACCTTC	CASTSVGYGYTF
TRBD2	TRBJ2-7	once	TRBV13	TGTGCCAGCAGCGACACCGGGACTAGCGGGGGGGCGCGGATCCACGAGCAGTACTTC	CASSDTGTSGGARIHEQYF
-	TRBJ1-1	-	TRBV7-6	TGTGCCAGCAGCTTAGCCGGGGGTCGGGACACTGAAGCTTTCTTT	CASSLAGGRDTEAFF
-	TRBJ1-2	-	TRBV6-5	TGTGCCAGCAGTTCAGAAAACTATGGCTACACCTTC	CASSSENYGYTF
TRBD1	TRBJ1-2	-	TRBV6-5	TGTGCCACCTTAACCACAGGGGCGAACTATGGCTACACCTTC	CATLTTGANYGYTF
TRBD1	TRBJ1-2	-	TRBV19	TGTGCCAGTAGTATCACAGGGGCTTATGGCTACACCTTC	CASSITGAYGYTF
-	TRBJ1-6	-	TRBV6-5	TGTGCCAGCACGCACAGTAATTCACCCCTCCACTTT	CASTHSNSPLHF
TRBD1	TRBJ1-1	-	TRBV27	TGTGCCAGCAGTTTCGGCAGGGGGATTGCTGAAGCTTTCTTT	CASSFGRGIAEAFF
-	TRBJ2-7	few	TRBV19	TGTGCCAGTAGTACCCCACCCCATTACGAGCAGTACTTC	CASSTPPHYEQYF
-	TRBJ1-6	-	TRBV5-6	TGTGCCAGCAGCTTGGCAGGGTCCAATTCACCCCTCCACTTT	CASSLAGSNSPLHF
-	TRBJ2-5	-	TRBV6-1	TGTGCCAGCAGTGAACGGGAAGAGACCCAGTACTTC	CASSEREETQYF
-	TRBJ1-5	-	TRBV10-2	TGCGCCAGCAGCGCGGGGGTCCTTAGCAATCAGCCCCAGCATTTT	CASSAGVLSNQPQHF
TRBD1	TRBJ2-1	-	TRBV6-6	TGTGCCAGCAACCCGGTAGACAGGGTCAATGAGCAGTTCTTC	CASNPVDRVNEQFF
-	TRBJ2-1	-	TRBV10-2	TGCGCCGTCGGACCGCTCTCTATCTACAATGAGCAGTTCTTC	CAVGPLSIYNEQFF
-	TRBJ1-3	-	TRBV7-9	TGTGCCAGCAGCTTAGGCTCAGGGGCAGGAAACACCATATATTTT	CASSLGSGAGNTIYF
-	TRBJ2-5	-	TRBV7-9	TGTGCCAGCAGCTTAGTAGGTACAGGGCGGGAGACCCAGTACTTC	CASSLVGTGRETQYF
TRBD2	TRBJ2-5	-	TRBV6-2/TRBV6-3	TGTGCCAGCAGTAATACGGGACTAGCGGGATTAGAGACCCAGTACTTC	CASSNTGLAGLETQYF
TRBD2	TRBJ2-5	-	TRBV5-5	TGTGCCAGCAGCTTGGTAACTAGCGGGACGGAGACCCAGTACTTC	CASSLVTSGTETQYF
TRBD1	TRBJ2-1	-	TRBV5-6	TGTGCCAGCAGCACCGGGACAGGGCCCTACAATGAGCAGTTCTTC	CASSTGTGPYNEQFF
TRBD1	TRBJ1-2	once	TRBV5-6	TGTGCCAGCAGCCCGGACAGGGGGAGGAACTATGGCTACACCTTC	CASSPDRGRNYGYTF
TRBD2	TRBJ2-3	-	TRBV9	TGTGCCAGCAGCGTACTGAGCGGGGGGGCCGGCACAGATACGCAGTATTTT	CASSVLSGGAGTDTQYF
TRBD2	TRBJ2-7	-	TRBV19	TGTGCCAGTAGCCAGCGGGATGGGGGGTGGTACGAGCAGTACTTC	CASSQRDGGWYEQYF
TRBD1	TRBJ2-5	-	TRBV11-2	TGTGCCAGCAGCCCCCACCTCCGGGACAGGGGTGGAGAGACCCAGTACTTC	CASSPHLRDRGGETQYF
-	TRBJ2-1	-	TRBV19	TGTGCCAGTAGTATAGTTGTCGGACGGAGGACCTACAATGAGCAGTTCTTC	CASSIVVGRRTYNEQFF
TRBD1	TRBJ2-3	-	TRBV3-1/TRBV3-2	TGTGCCAGCAGCCAAGATCAGGGGGTGGGCACAGATACGCAGTATTTT	CASSQDQGVGTDTQYF
-	TRBJ2-2	-	TRBV5-4	TGTGCCAGCAGTCATAGACGGAACACCGGGGAGCTGTTTTTT	CASSHRRNTGELFF
-	TRBJ1-3	once	TRBV5-4	TGTGCCAGCAGCTTGGGGGCGACTGGAAACACCATATATTTT	CASSLGATGNTIYF
TRBD1	TRBJ2-7	-	TRBV7-9	TGTGCCAGCAGCCCAGGGACAGGGTGGGCCGAGCAGTACTTC	CASSPGTGWAEQYF
TRBD1	TRBJ2-1	once	TRBV5-1	TGCGCCAGCAGCTCCTCCCCCCGGGACAGGGGGCTTTACAATGAGCAGTTCTTC	CASSSSPRDRGLYNEQFF
TRBD1	TRBJ1-4	-	TRBV7-9	TGTGCCAGCAGCTTGCGGACAGGGGGAAGTGAAAAACTGTTTTTT	CASSLRTGGSEKLFF
TRBD2	TRBJ2-1	-	TRBV10-3	TGTGCCATCAGTGACCCTAGCGGGAATTTCGCTGAGCAGTTCTTC	CAISDPSGNFAEQFF
TRBD1	TRBJ1-2	-	TRBV2	TGTGCCACCGTCGGGACAGGGTATGGCTACACCTTC	CATVGTGYGYTF